This TCR beta chain was identified during a study of T cell responses to AZD1222 COVID-19 vaccine (dated by TCRdb to 2020 to 2023). Describing the broader study: Because spike-specific TCR depth and breadth did not differ between the two schedules, AZD1222 recipients who got a second dose at roughly 4 weeks were pooled with those who got a second dose at roughly 12 weeks. A total of approximately 240 trial participants underwent TCR sequencing, of whom 207 received two doses of AZD1222 and about 25 received two doses of the MenACWY control vaccine. Trial participants were enrolled by age into 18-55, 56-69 and 70-plus year subgroups, with 148, 28 and 57 TCR-sequenced participants respectively.

CDR3 length: 14 amino acids, cysteine to phenylalanine. The retained sequence is limited to the CDR3, 42 bases, with the frame set at the first base. According to the germline V gene, CDR1 reads SGHRS and CDR2 reads YFSETQ. Trimming takes 4 bases from V and 4 bases from J, and the germline ends sit 12 bases apart. Details on this clone: Its target antigen remains unknown. It has no much larger one-base neighbor in the sample; base qualities were not kept.

The CDR3 regions of human TCRbeta chains were subjected to immunosequencing. The paper's data handling went like this. Repertoire TCRs were matched against a reference library of SARS-CoV-2-specific TCRs generated with the MIRA antigen-specificity platform. Breadth meant the fraction of unique TCRs that were SARS-CoV-2-associated, whereas depth meant the fraction of total T cells that were SARS-CoV-2-associated. Using the MIRA data, every spike-specific TCR was mapped to the spike region that the TCR reacted to and assigned to either a CD4 or a CD8 class. Log10-transformed breadth and depth values were compared by one-way ANOVA with Sidak's multiple comparisons tests. The table was pulled from immuneACCESS by TCRdb, which kept in-frame rearrangements only. Such tables lose some clones; where checked, under half of the loss comes from unresolved V genes, and the rest has no known cause. V, J and clone size are those of that table, while D and trimming were read from the DNA. The sample table records 95,000 to 100,000 clones; 90% of these occur just once. Of the sample, under 1.5% is held by the ten largest clones.

Broad study findings and their caveats: Because no samples from the day 14 peak response were available, repertoires could be characterized only after the peak T cell response. The 56-69-year group was small, and its depth increase did not reach significance, likely because of low power. Conclusions about previously exposed vaccinees are limited, since just six or seven AZD1222 recipients were seropositive for SARS-CoV-2 at baseline. The vaccine-associated CD4 TCRs covered the entire spike protein, and the dominant responses fell in regions 160-218 and 743-854. Epitopes outside the regions mutated in the B.1.351 and B.1.1.7 variants were reportedly recognized by nearly half of the unique spike-specific TCRs. Participants were mostly white British, with more females than males. The authors suggested clonal diversity may have been underestimated. After two AZD1222 doses, spike-specific TCR breadth and depth were significantly higher than at day 0 and than in MenACWY recipients.

The time point label of this sample denotes: baseline before first vaccination. Samples from vaccinated people were obtained from the UK trials COV001 and COV002, which included a single-blind randomized controlled phase 2/3 trial of AZD1222 (ChAdOx1 nCoV-19) in healthy adults. For TCRbeta chain sequencing, PBMC samples were collected from trial participants at day 0 and at day 28 after the second dose. The source of this sequence is an adult in good health. This specimen was peripheral blood, taken on day 0 of AZD1222 vaccination. Recombination linked TRBV5-1 to TRBJ1-3, with the D gene uncertain. The CDR3 has the sequence CASSLEGRGNTIYF. The nucleotides are TGCGCCAGCAGCCTGGAAGGTCGAGGAAACACCATATATTTT.